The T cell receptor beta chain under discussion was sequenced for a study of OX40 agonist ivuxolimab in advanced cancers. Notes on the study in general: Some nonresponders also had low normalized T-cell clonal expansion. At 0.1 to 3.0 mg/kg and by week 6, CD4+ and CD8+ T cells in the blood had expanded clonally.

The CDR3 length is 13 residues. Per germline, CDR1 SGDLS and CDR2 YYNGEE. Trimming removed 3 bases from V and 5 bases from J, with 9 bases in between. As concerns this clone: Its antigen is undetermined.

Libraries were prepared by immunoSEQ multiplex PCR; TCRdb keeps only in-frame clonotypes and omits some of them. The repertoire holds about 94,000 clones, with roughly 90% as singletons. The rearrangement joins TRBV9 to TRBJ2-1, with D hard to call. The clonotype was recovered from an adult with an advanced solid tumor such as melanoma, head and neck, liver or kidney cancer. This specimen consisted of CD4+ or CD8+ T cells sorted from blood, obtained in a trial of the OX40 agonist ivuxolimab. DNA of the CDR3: TGTGCCAGCAGCGCCCTGGGCCACAATGAGCAGTTCTTC. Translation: CASSALGHNEQFF.